The clone carrying this T cell receptor beta chain has a handful of counts. Its antigen is not identified. Markers CD45RO/CCR7/CD25/CD127/CD95/CD27 served to sort CD4+ naive, central memory, regulatory and stem cell-like memory cells. CDR1 and CDR2 (germline): GTSNPN, SVGIG (reference sequence). V was pared by 2 bases and J by 0 bases, with 14 bases between. The CDR3 totals 16 residues. Reverse transcription of all isolated RNA meant that expressed TCRB transcripts were sequenced. Generated by immunoSEQ multiplex PCR, the TCRdb table keeps only in-frame clones and is missing some. The profile shows roughly 140,000 clones, about 9.4% of them singletons. The data were obtained in a study of beta chain features in type 1 diabetes. Study results and caveats: For Type 1 diabetes patients, all four CD4+ subsets carried TCRB CDR3s that were moderately but significantly shorter. Individuals with type 1 diabetes displayed fewer insertions and more deletions at VDJ junctions.

The chain employs TRBV30 and TRBJ1-3; D unclear. Sequenced sample: central memory CD4+ T cells from blood. The receptor's source is a man aged 25 to 40 with type 1 diabetes. The CDR3 region has the DNA TGTGCCTGGAGTACGCCCGGGGAGTACTCTGGAAACACCATATATTTT. Its protein product is CAWSTPGEYSGNTIYF.